These 22 T cell receptor beta chains were sequenced from one sample in a study of blood T cell repertoires in COVID-19 (dated by TCRdb to the early 2020s). Receptor amplification or capture employed the immunoSEQ multiplex PCR assay. The source is immuneACCESS, and TCRdb retained only in-frame sequences with V and J called. Part of the clones is not carried over; for the studies checked, unresolved V genes explain less than half of this, and the remainder is unexplained. Counted in this sample were about 190,000 clones; about four fifths of them appeared once. The leading ten clones occupy roughly 3% of the sample. The sample was PBMCs or T cells enriched from blood (not recorded which). All receptors derive from a woman in her twenties or thirties who had recovered from COVID-19.

The chain's CDR3 is CASRTDRNSNQPQHF. Here the CDR3 DNA reads TGTGCCAGCAGGACGGACAGGAATAGCAATCAGCCCCAGCATTTT. The rearrangement joins TRBV6-5 to TRBJ1-5; 7 bases fit TRBD1. The germline V gene has CDR1 MNHEY and CDR2 SVGAGI. This CDR3 is 15 amino acids long. Unmatched junction bases numbered 5, after V lost 6 bases and J lost 0 bases.

CDR3 amino acids: CASRTNTGGTDTQYF. DNA for the CDR3: TGCGCCAGCCGAACCAACACAGGGGGCACAGATACGCAGTATTTT. V is TRBV5-1 and J is TRBJ2-3; TRBD1 matches 7 bases. Germline V gene data show CDR1 as SGHRS and CDR2 as YFSETQ. The length of the CDR3 is 15 residues. The J segment lost 1 base and the V segment lost 7 bases, leaving 9 bases of the junction unmatched. Together with reference TRBV5-1 and TRBJ2-3, the CDR3 gives the full variable domain: KAGVTQTPRYLIKTRGQQVTLSCSPISGHRSVSWYQQTPGQGLQFLFEYFSETQRNKGNFPGRFSGRQFSNSRSEMNVSTLELGDSALYLCASRTNTGGTDTQYFGPGTRLTVL.

The rearrangement uses TRBV7-9 and TRBJ1-1; the match to TRBD1 covers 8 bases. J gave up 6 bases and V 5 bases, and 11 bases lay outside the gene matches. Germline lookup yields CDR1 SEHNR and CDR2 FQNEAQ (reference sequence). The length of the CDR3 is 15 residues. The chain's CDR3 is CASSGTGSTGAEAFF. CDR3 in DNA: TGTGCCAGCAGCGGGACAGGCTCAACCGGGGCTGAAGCTTTCTTT. The full variable domain, its missing parts supplied by reference TRBV7-9 and TRBJ1-1, is DTGVSQNPRHKITKRGQNVTFRCDPISEHNRLYWYRQTLGQGPEFLTYFQNEAQLEKSRLLSDRFSAERPKGSFSTLEIQRTEQGDSAMYLCASSGTGSTGAEAFFGQGTRLTVV.

The genes are TRBV7-2 and TRBJ1-5; D gene unclear. Germline V lookup: CDR1 SGHTA, CDR2 FQGNSA. Trimming removed 2 bases from V and 4 bases from J, with 12 bases in between. The CDR3 has 15 residues. CDR3 sequence reads: CASSLTQVTNQPQHF. In DNA, the CDR3 is TGTGCCAGCAGCTTAACGCAGGTTACAAATCAGCCCCAGCATTTT.

The J gene is TRBJ1-6, the V gene TRBV7-2, with D uncertain. V was clipped by 3 bases and J by 0 bases, with 9 bases between them. CDR1 and CDR2 (germline): SGHTA, FQGNSA. This CDR3 is 16 amino acids long. The CDR3 protein is CASSLGTSSYNSPLHF. The CDR3 DNA reads TGTGCCAGCAGCTTGGGCACCAGCTCCTATAATTCACCCCTCCACTTT.

V and J are TRBV28 and TRBJ2-3; D gene ambiguous. CDR3 length: 14 amino acids. The V end was cut by 10 bases, the J end by 2 bases, with 16 bases between. In germline, CDR1 is MDHEN, CDR2 SYDVKM. CDR3 in DNA: TGTGCCACCCACAGTCGTAGGCACACAGATACGCAGTATTTT. Amino acid sequence: CATHSRRHTDTQYF.

The chain links TRBV5-1 to TRBJ1-4; TRBD1 matches at 7 bases. The CDR3 sequence is 17 residues long. CDR1 SGHRS and CDR2 YFSETQ come from the germline V gene. Trimming took 4 bases from V and 5 from J; bases not matched to a gene: 14. In DNA form, the CDR3 reads TGCGCCAGCAGCCTAAATTTACAGGGGAGGAGGAATGAAAAACTGTTTTTT. Its translation: CASSLNLQGRRNEKLFF. The whole variable domain, remainder taken from reference TRBV5-1 and TRBJ1-4, is KAGVTQTPRYLIKTRGQQVTLSCSPISGHRSVSWYQQTPGQGLQFLFEYFSETQRNKGNFPGRFSGRQFSNSRSEMNVSTLELGDSALYLCASSLNLQGRRNEKLFFGSGTQLSVL.

The chain carries TRBV28 and TRBJ1-4, with 7 bases that match TRBD1. CDR1 and CDR2 from the germline V gene are MDHEN and SYDVKM. This CDR3 spans 14 amino acids. After removal of 6 bases from V and 4 bases from J, the junction contained 5 bases not matched to a gene. The CDR3 here is CASRPRGLNEKLFF. DNA for the CDR3: TGTGCCAGCAGGCCGAGGGGGCTTAATGAAAAACTGTTTTTT.

The CDR3: CASSHQGGPLHF. DNA of the CDR3: TGTGCCAGCAGCCACCAGGGGGGACCCCTCCACTTT. The V call is TRBV5-6, the J call TRBJ1-6; 7 nucleotides agree with TRBD1. Germline V CDR1 and CDR2: SGHDT, YYEEEE. Unmatched junction bases numbered 4, after V lost 4 bases and J lost 12 bases. This CDR3 contains 12 residues.

J is TRBJ2-3 and V is TRBV7-2, with TRBD2 as a possible D gene (6 bases). Trimming left V 5 bases short and J 6 bases short, with 18 bases between. CDR1 SGHTA and CDR2 FQGNSA come from the germline V gene. The CDR3 covers 15 residues. This chain's CDR3 is CASSPTSGLSDTQYF. CDR3 in DNA: TGTGCCAGCAGCCCAACCTCGGGACTTTCGGATACGCAGTATTTT.

This chain uses TRBV5-1 with TRBJ1-6, with 7 bases lining up with TRBD1. The trim removed 1 base at V and 5 bases at J, leaving 0 bases unmatched. The CDR3 has 14 residues. Looked up from germline, CDR1 is SGHRS and CDR2 is YFSETQ. CDR3 coding DNA: TGCGCCAGCAGCTTGACAGGGGATAATTCACCCCTCCACTTT. It encodes CASSLTGDNSPLHF.

The V gene is TRBV14, the J gene TRBJ2-1; D might be TRBD2 (6 bases). The V end was cut by 2 bases, the J end by 7 bases, with 18 bases between. CDR1 is SGHDN, CDR2 FVKESK, per germline. The CDR3 loop spans 16 amino acids. The CDR3 here is CASSQPGLSSLNEQFF. CDR3 coding DNA: TGTGCCAGCAGCCAACCGGGACTGAGTTCCTTGAATGAGCAGTTCTTC.

J is TRBJ2-7 and V is TRBV5-1; possible D gene TRBD1, 6 bases. Looked up from germline, CDR1 is SGHRS and CDR2 is YFSETQ. Trimming left V 4 bases short and J 0 bases short, with 14 bases between. The CDR3 loop spans 15 amino acids. For the CDR3, the DNA is TGCGCCAGCAGCGGTCTGGGACAAGTCTCCTACGAGCAGTACTTC. It encodes CASSGLGQVSYEQYF.

The chain couples TRBV27 to TRBJ2-6; D not certain. The germline CDR1 and CDR2 sequences are MNHEY and SMNVEV (reference sequence). This CDR3 is built from 18 residues. Trimming pared 5 bases from V and 0 bases from J, leaving 17 bases between. The CDR3, as DNA: TGTGCCAGCAGTCCCCCCGCAGAAACCGTCTCTGGGGCCAACGTCCTGACTTTC. The encoded protein is CASSPPAETVSGANVLTF.

This chain joins TRBV6-5 and TRBJ1-1; no clear D. Between the trimmed V and J ends, which lost 3 bases and 1 base, there was a span of 12 bases. In germline, CDR1 is MNHEY, CDR2 SVGAGI. The CDR3 consists of 15 residues. The CDR3, as DNA: TGTGCCAGCAGTTATTATATGGCAGGGAACACTGAAGCTTTCTTT. The encoded protein is CASSYYMAGNTEAFF.

CDR3 in amino acids: CASSFSGGNTEAFF. The CDR3 nucleotides are TGTGCCAGCAGTTTTTCTGGCGGGAACACTGAAGCTTTCTTT. V is TRBV27 and J is TRBJ1-1; D gene ambiguous. V lost 3 bases to trimming and J lost 1 base, with 9 bases between them. From germline, CDR1 is MNHEY and CDR2 SMNVEV (reference sequence). The CDR3 totals 14 residues.

The chain uses TRBV10-3 and TRBJ2-3; D not certain. Germline CDR1 reads ENHRY; CDR2 reads SYGVKD. V was shortened by 0 bases and J by 4 bases, with 11 bases between the two germline ends. The CDR3 runs to 15 residues. The CDR3 nucleotides are TGTGCCATCAGTGAGTCCATCCTAGGTTCAGATACGCAGTATTTT. The encoded protein is CAISESILGSDTQYF.

This clone was seen a handful of times. This chain uses TRBV10-3 with TRBJ1-3; D is perhaps TRBD1 (6 bases). This CDR3 has 15 residues. Trimming cost V 3 bases and J 2 bases, with 11 bases left between them. Per the germline V gene, CDR1 is ENHRY and CDR2 is SYGVKD. The CDR3 spells CAISDTGKTGNTIYF. In DNA, the CDR3 is TGTGCCATCAGTGACACAGGGAAGACTGGAAACACCATATATTTT.

This clone was counted a single time. The chain couples TRBV7-2 to TRBJ1-2, with D perhaps matching TRBD1 (6 bases). The CDR3 extends over 16 amino acids. Trimming cost V 3 bases and J 2 bases, with 16 bases left between them. In germline, CDR1 is SGHTA, CDR2 FQGNSA. CDR3 in amino acids: CASSFPRDKANYGYTF. Written as DNA, the CDR3 is TGTGCCAGCAGCTTTCCCCGGGACAAGGCCAACTATGGCTACACCTTC.

The chain joins TRBV2 to TRBJ2-3; possibly TRBD1 for D (5 bases). CDR1 and CDR2 (germline): SNHLY, FYNNEI. V shed 5 bases and J shed 0 bases, with 12 bases lying between them. This CDR3 is 15 amino acids long. In DNA form, the CDR3 reads TGTGCCAGCAGTCCCAGGGCGGCCAGCACAGATACGCAGTATTTT. Its translation: CASSPRAASTDTQYF.

J is TRBJ1-4 and V is TRBV13, with 8 bases lining up with TRBD1. The CDR3 runs to 19 residues. V trimming: 5 bases; J trimming: 6 bases; junction bases outside the gene matches: 20. CDR1 is PRHDT and CDR2 is FYEKMQ in the germline V gene (reference sequence). CDR3 sequence: CASSRRTGQVANGDEKLFF. The CDR3, as DNA: TGTGCCAGCAGCCGCCGCACGGGACAGGTGGCCAACGGGGATGAAAAACTGTTTTTT.

V gene TRBV7-8 combines with J gene TRBJ1-1, with D hard to call. Germline CDR1 SGHVS, CDR2 FQNEAQ. V shed 0 bases and J shed 5 bases, with 7 bases lying between them. The CDR3 runs to 13 residues. CDR3: CASSLAGRTEAFF. Written as DNA, the CDR3 is TGTGCCAGCAGCTTAGCAGGGAGGACTGAAGCTTTCTTT. Complete variable domain (other parts from reference TRBV7-8 and TRBJ1-1): GAGVSQSPRYKVAKRGQDVALRCDPISGHVSLFWYQQALGQGPEFLTYFQNEAQLDKSGLPSDRFFAERPEGSVSTLKIQRTQQEDSAVYLCASSLAGRTEAFFGQGTRLTVV.